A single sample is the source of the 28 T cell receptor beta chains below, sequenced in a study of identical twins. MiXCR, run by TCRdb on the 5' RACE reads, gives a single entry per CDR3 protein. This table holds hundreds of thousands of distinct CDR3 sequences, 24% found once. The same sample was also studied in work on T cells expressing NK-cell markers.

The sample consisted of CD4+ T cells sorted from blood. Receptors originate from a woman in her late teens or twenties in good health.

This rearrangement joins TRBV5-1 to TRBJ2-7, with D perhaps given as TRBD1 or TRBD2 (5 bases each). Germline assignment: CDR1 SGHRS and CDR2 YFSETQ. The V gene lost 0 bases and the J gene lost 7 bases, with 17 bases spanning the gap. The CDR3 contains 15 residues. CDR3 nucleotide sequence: TGCGCCAGCAGCTTGGTCCCGGGACCACGAGGTGAGCAGTACTTC. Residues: CASSLVPGPRGEQYF.

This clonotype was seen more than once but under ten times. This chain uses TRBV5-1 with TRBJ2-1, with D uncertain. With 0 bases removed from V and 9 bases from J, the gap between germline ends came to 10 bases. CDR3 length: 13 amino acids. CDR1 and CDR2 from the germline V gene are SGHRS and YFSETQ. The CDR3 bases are TGCGCCAGCAGCTTGGCAGCACGGGCTGAGCAGTTCTTC. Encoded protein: CASSLAARAEQFF.

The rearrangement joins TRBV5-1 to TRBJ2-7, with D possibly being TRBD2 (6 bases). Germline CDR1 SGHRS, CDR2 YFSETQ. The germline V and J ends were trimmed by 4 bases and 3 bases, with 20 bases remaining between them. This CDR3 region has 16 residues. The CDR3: CASSRNEDGGIYEQYF. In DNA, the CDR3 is TGCGCCAGCAGCCGGAATGAGGACGGGGGTATCTACGAGCAGTACTTC. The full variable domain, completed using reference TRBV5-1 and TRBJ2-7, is KAGVTQTPRYLIKTRGQQVTLSCSPISGHRSVSWYQQTPGQGLQFLFEYFSETQRNKGNFPGRFSGRQFSNSRSEMNVSTLELGDSALYLCASSRNEDGGIYEQYFGPGTRLTVT.

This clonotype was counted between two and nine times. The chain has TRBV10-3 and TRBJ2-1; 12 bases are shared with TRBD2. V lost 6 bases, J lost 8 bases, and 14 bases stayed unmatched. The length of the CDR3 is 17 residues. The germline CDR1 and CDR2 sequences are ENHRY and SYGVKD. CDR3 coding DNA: TGTGCCATCAGGGGCTTATCGACTAGCGGGGGAGGGGATGAGCAGTTCTTC. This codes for CAIRGLSTSGGGDEQFF.

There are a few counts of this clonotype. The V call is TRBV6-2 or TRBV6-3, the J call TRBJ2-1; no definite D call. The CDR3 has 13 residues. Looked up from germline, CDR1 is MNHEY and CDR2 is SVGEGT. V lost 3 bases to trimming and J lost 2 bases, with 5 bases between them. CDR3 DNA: TGTGCCAGCAGTTATGGGGCCTACAATGAGCAGTTCTTC. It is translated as CASSYGAYNEQFF.

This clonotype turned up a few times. The CDR3 sequence is CSASPRTGAGFEQFF. CDR3 in DNA: TGCAGTGCTAGCCCCCGGACGGGGGCCGGGTTTGAGCAGTTCTTC. V usage is TRBV20-1 and J usage is TRBJ2-1; D possibly uses TRBD1 or TRBD2 (6 bases each). This CDR3 has 15 amino acids. Trimming removed 3 bases from V and 9 bases from J, with 21 bases in between. Germline CDR1 is DFQATT and CDR2 is SNEGSKA (reference sequence).

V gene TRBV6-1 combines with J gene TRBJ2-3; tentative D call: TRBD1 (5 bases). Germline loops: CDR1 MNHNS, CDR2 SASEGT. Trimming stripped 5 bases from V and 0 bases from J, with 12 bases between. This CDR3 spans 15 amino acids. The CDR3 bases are TGTGCCAGCAGTCTCAGGGCACTTAGCACAGATACGCAGTATTTT. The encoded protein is CASSLRALSTDTQYF.

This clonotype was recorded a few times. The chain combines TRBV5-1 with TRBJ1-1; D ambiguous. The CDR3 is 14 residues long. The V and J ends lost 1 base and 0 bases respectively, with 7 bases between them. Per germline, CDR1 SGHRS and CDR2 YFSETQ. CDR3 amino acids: CASSLYQLNTEAFF. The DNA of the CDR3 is TGCGCCAGCAGCTTGTACCAGCTGAACACTGAAGCTTTCTTT.

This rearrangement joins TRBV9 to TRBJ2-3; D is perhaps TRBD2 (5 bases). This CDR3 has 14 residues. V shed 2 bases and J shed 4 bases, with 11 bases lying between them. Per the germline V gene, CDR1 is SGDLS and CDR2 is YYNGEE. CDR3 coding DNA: TGTGCCAGCAGCGTCCTAACTAGTTCAGATACGCAGTATTTT. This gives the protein CASSVLTSSDTQYF.

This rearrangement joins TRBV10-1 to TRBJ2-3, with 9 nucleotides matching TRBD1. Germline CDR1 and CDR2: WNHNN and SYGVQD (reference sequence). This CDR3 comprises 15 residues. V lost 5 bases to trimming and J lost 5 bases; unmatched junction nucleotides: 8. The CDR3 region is CASSRTGALGDTQYF. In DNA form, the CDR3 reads TGCGCCAGCAGTCGGACAGGGGCCCTCGGAGATACGCAGTATTTT.

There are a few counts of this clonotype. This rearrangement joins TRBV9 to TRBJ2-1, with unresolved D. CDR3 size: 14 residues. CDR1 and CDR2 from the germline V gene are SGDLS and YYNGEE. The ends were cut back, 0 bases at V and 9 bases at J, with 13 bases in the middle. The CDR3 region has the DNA TGTGCCAGCAGCGTAGCTCCGGTAACCGGTGAGCAGTTCTTC. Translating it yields CASSVAPVTGEQFF.

In nucleotides, the CDR3 is TGTGCCAGCACTGAGACAGGGAGAGGATCCTACGAGCAGTACTTC. The encoded protein is CASTETGRGSYEQYF. V usage is TRBV6-2 or TRBV6-3 and J usage is TRBJ2-7, with 7 positions matching TRBD1. Germline CDR1 reads MNHEY; CDR2 reads SVGEGT. The V segment lost 7 bases and the J segment 1 base; nucleotides outside the gene matches: 10. The CDR3 totals 15 residues.

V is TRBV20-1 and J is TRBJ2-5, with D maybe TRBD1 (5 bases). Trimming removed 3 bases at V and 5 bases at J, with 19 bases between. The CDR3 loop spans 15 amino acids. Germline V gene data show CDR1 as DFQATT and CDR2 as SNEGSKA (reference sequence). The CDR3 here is CSASSKRQPGETQYF. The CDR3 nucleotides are TGCAGTGCTAGCTCTAAACGTCAACCAGGGGAGACCCAGTACTTC.

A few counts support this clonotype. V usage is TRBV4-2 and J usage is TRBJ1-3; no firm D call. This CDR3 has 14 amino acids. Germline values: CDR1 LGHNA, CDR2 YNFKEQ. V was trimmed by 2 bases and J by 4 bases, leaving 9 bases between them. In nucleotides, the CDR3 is TGTGCCAGCAGCCAACCCCCGCGGGGAAACACCATATATTTT. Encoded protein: CASSQPPRGNTIYF.

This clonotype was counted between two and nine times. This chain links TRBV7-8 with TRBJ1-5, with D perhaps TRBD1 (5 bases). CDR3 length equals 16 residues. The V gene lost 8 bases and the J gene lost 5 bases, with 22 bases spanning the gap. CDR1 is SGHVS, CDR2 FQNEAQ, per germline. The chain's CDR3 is CASGNPIGGADQPQHF. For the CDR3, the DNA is TGTGCCAGCGGAAACCCTATCGGAGGGGCAGATCAGCCCCAGCATTTT.

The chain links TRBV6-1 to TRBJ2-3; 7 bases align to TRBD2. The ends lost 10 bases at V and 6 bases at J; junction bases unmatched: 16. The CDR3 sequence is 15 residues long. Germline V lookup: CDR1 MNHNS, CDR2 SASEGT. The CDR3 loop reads CATKTSGAGRDTQYF. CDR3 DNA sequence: TGTGCCACCAAGACAAGCGGGGCAGGGAGGGATACGCAGTATTTT.

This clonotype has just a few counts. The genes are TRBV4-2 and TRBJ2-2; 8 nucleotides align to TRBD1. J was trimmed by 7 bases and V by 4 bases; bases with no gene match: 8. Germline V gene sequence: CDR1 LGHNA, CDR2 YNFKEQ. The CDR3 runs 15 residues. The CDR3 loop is CASSPGQGTIGELFF. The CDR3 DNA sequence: TGTGCCAGCAGCCCCGGACAGGGTACCATCGGGGAGCTGTTTTTT.

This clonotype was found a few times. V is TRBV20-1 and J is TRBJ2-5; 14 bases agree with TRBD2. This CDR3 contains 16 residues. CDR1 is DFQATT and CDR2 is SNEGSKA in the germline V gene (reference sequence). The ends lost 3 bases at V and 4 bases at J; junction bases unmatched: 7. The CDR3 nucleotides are TGCAGTGCTAGGGGACTAGCGGGAGCGCGGGGAGAGACCCAGTACTTC. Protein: CSARGLAGARGETQYF.

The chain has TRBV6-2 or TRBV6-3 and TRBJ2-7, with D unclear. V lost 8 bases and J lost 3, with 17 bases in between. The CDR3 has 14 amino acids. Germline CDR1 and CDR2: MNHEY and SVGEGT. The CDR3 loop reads CASLSTGVDYEQYF. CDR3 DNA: TGTGCCAGCCTCTCGACCGGTGTGGACTACGAGCAGTACTTC.

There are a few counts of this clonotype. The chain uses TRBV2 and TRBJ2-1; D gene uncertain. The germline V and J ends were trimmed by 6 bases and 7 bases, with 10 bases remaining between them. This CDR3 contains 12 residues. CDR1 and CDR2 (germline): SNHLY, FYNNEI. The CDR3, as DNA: TGTGCCAGCAGCCGTTTACAGAATGAGCAGTTCTTC. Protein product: CASSRLQNEQFF.

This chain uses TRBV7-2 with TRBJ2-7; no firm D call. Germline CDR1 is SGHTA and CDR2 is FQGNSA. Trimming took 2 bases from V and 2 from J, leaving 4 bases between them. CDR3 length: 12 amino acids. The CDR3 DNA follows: TGTGCCAGCAGCTTAAAGACCTACGAGCAGTACTTC. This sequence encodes CASSLKTYEQYF.

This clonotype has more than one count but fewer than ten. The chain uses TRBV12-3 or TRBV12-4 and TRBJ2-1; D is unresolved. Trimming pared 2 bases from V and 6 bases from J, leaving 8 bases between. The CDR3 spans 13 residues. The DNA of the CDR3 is TGTGCCAGCAGTTTAATCGACGGCAATGAGCAGTTCTTC. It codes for CASSLIDGNEQFF.

For the CDR3, the DNA is TGTGCCAGCGGCCGGGCGGAGAAGACCCAGTACTTC. Its translation: CASGRAEKTQYF. This sequence joins TRBV3-1 and TRBJ2-5; no clear D. CDR3 length equals 12 residues. Germline V lookup: CDR1 LGHDT, CDR2 YNNKEL (reference sequence). V shed 8 bases and J shed 6 bases, with 13 bases lying between them.

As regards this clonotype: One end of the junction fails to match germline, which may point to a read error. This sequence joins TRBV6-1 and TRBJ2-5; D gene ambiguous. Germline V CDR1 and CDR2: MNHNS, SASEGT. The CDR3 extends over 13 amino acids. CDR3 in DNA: TGTGCCTGCAGTAAAAAGGGCGGAGAGACCCAGTACTTC. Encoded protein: CACSKKGGETQYF.

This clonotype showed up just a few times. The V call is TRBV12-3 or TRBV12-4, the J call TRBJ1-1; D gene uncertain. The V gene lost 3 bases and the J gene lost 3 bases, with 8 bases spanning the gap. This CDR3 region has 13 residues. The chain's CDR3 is CASSFFLYTEAFF. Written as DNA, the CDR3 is TGTGCCAGCAGTTTCTTCCTTTACACTGAAGCTTTCTTT.

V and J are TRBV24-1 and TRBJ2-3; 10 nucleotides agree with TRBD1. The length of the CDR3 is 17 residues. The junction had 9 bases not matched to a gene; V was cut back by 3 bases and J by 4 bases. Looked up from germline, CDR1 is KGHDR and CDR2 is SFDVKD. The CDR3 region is CATSDARDRGAPDTQYF. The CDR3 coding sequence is TGTGCCACCAGTGATGCTAGGGACAGGGGAGCCCCAGATACGCAGTATTTT.

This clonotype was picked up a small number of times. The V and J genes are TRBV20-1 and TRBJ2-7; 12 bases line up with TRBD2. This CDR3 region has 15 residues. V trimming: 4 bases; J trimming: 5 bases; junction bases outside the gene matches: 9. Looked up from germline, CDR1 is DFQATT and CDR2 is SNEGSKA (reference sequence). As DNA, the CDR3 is TGCAGTGCTACACCGCTAGCGGGGGGGCTCAACGAGCAGTACTTC. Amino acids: CSATPLAGGLNEQYF.

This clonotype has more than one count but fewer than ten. The CDR3 here is CASSGDSQETQYF. The CDR3 nucleotides read TGTGCCAGCAGTGGGGACTCCCAAGAGACCCAGTACTTC. J is TRBJ2-5 and V is TRBV12-3 or TRBV12-4, with D possibly matching TRBD2 (6 bases). The CDR3 totals 13 residues. V lost 5 bases, J lost 1 base, and 8 bases lay in between.